This TCR beta chain came from a study of read filtering for tumor transcriptome and immune sequencing. Study details: 8 patients were R-ISS I, 16 were R-ISS II, 7 were R-ISS III. Study-wide results and caveats: Dropping single-read clonotypes raised IR-seq and RNA-seq shared-clonotype correlation.

Every patient had bone marrow sampled while the disease was active. Molecular barcoded adaptors covering alpha/delta and beta/gamma chains were used on approximately 400 ng RNA. TCRdb processed the reads anew with MiXCR; each CDR3 protein has one entry. The data show tens of thousands of distinct CDR3 sequences, with 15% to 25% seen just once and about an eighth held by the top ten. Germline lookup yields CDR1 SQVTM and CDR2 ANQGSEA. This CDR3 region has 14 residues. The V gene lost 4 bases and the J gene lost 1 base, with 12 bases spanning the gap. As concerns this clonotype: Its antigen is currently unknown.

The chain joins TRBV29-1 to TRBJ2-3; D is possibly TRBD1 (5 bases). The source is a donor at least 40 years old with multiple myeloma. Specimen: a population of CD138-negative cells sorted from bone marrow. CDR3 in DNA: TGCAGCGTTGTGGTCCAGGGCCGCACAGATACGCAGTATTTT. It specifies CSVVVQGRTDTQYF.